Listed below are T cell receptor beta chains from one sample, sequenced in a study of T cell responses to AZD1222 COVID-19 vaccine. Produced via immunoSEQ multiplex PCR; TCRdb's table is partial and in-frame only. This table holds 85,000 to 100,000 clones, 85% to 90% found once. The sample in question was peripheral blood, obtained 28 days after the second AZD1222 dose. The source is an adult who received the AZD1222 COVID-19 vaccine. The CDR3 runs from the conserved cysteine through the conserved F or W. A D gene is named only where the DNA matches it firmly. Only some rows state a clone size, as once, few, many or a class for expanded clones.

d_call: NA
clone_size: NA
v_call: TRBV18
j_call: TRBJ1-2
cdr3_nt: TGTGCCAGCTCACCACCGTATAGTCAGGCTACAAACTATGGCTACACCTTC
cdr3_aa: CASSPPYSQATNYGYTF

d_call: NA
clone_size: once
v_call: TRBV18
j_call: TRBJ2-3
cdr3_nt: TGTGCCAGCTCATTGACCAGCCTCACAGATACGCAGTATTTT
cdr3_aa: CASSLTSLTDTQYF

d_call: TRBD2
clone_size: once
v_call: TRBV6-5
j_call: TRBJ2-3
cdr3_nt: TGTGCCAGCAGTTATAGCGGGGTTAGCACAGATACGCAGTATTTT
cdr3_aa: CASSYSGVSTDTQYF

d_call: NA
clone_size: NA
v_call: TRBV5-1
j_call: TRBJ1-4
cdr3_nt: TGCGCCAGCAGCTTGGGTCGCCAGGATGAAAAACTGTTTTTT
cdr3_aa: CASSLGRQDEKLFF

d_call: TRBD1
clone_size: NA
v_call: TRBV6-2/TRBV6-3
j_call: TRBJ2-1
cdr3_nt: TGTGCCAGCCGCCCGACAGGGGCCGGCATCAATGAGCAGTTCTTC
cdr3_aa: CASRPTGAGINEQFF

d_call: TRBD1
clone_size: NA
v_call: TRBV5-5
j_call: TRBJ1-3
cdr3_nt: TGTGCCAGCAGCTTGGACAGGGGGTACGGAAACACCATATATTTT
cdr3_aa: CASSLDRGYGNTIYF

d_call: NA
clone_size: NA
v_call: TRBV7-2
j_call: TRBJ2-1
cdr3_nt: TGTGCCGCTGGAGTATTTTCCTACAATGAGCAGTTCTTC
cdr3_aa: CAAGVFSYNEQFF

d_call: TRBD1
clone_size: NA
v_call: TRBV25-1
j_call: TRBJ1-2
cdr3_nt: TGTGCCAGCAGGGAGACAGGGAAGGGCGATGGCTACACCTTC
cdr3_aa: CASRETGKGDGYTF

d_call: NA
clone_size: NA
v_call: TRBV7-6
j_call: TRBJ1-4
cdr3_nt: TGTGCCAGCAGACCTACAGGGCAGGAAAAACTGTTTTTT
cdr3_aa: CASRPTGQEKLFF

d_call: NA
clone_size: NA
v_call: TRBV30
j_call: TRBJ2-6
cdr3_nt: TGTGCCTGGAGTGTACGGGCAGCCCGCTCTGGGGCCAACGTCCTGACTTTC
cdr3_aa: CAWSVRAARSGANVLTF

d_call: NA
clone_size: few
v_call: TRBV5-4
j_call: TRBJ1-2
cdr3_nt: TGTGCCAGCAGCTTAGATCTGGAGGGGCTCTATGGCTACACCTTC
cdr3_aa: CASSLDLEGLYGYTF

d_call: NA
clone_size: NA
v_call: TRBV11-2
j_call: TRBJ1-2
cdr3_nt: TGTGCCAGCAGGGGGGGCGGTGAGTCTGGCTACACCTTC
cdr3_aa: CASRGGGESGYTF

d_call: TRBD1
clone_size: NA
v_call: TRBV5-4
j_call: TRBJ1-3
cdr3_nt: TGTGCCAGCAGCATGGGACAGGGAAACACCATATATTTT
cdr3_aa: CASSMGQGNTIYF

d_call: NA
clone_size: NA
v_call: TRBV6-5
j_call: TRBJ1-5
cdr3_nt: TGTGCCAGCAACCCAACCTTGGGAGGTCATCAGCCCCAGCATTTT
cdr3_aa: CASNPTLGGHQPQHF

d_call: NA
clone_size: NA
v_call: TRBV6-1
j_call: TRBJ1-5
cdr3_nt: TGTGCCAGCAGTGATGGCGGCAGCAATCAGCCCCAGCATTTT
cdr3_aa: CASSDGGSNQPQHF

d_call: NA
clone_size: NA
v_call: TRBV6-5
j_call: TRBJ1-3
cdr3_nt: TGTGCCAGCGGGTTGCGACAGAGCTCTGGAAACACCATATATTTT
cdr3_aa: CASGLRQSSGNTIYF

d_call: TRBD1
clone_size: once
v_call: TRBV19
j_call: TRBJ1-2
cdr3_nt: TGTGCCAGTGATCCTGGACAGGGCGGTCGGCTGGGTGGCTACACCTTC
cdr3_aa: CASDPGQGGRLGGYTF

d_call: TRBD2
clone_size: few
v_call: TRBV19
j_call: TRBJ2-1
cdr3_nt: TGTGCCAGTAGTACTATAGCGGGGGGAACCTACAATGAGCAGTTCTTC
cdr3_aa: CASSTIAGGTYNEQFF

d_call: NA
clone_size: NA
v_call: TRBV7-9
j_call: TRBJ2-3
cdr3_nt: TGTGCCAGCAGCCCCCAGTGGGGGCGAGGGGATACGCAGTATTTT
cdr3_aa: CASSPQWGRGDTQYF

d_call: NA
clone_size: NA
v_call: TRBV9
j_call: TRBJ2-3
cdr3_nt: TGTGCCAGCAGCGCCAGCACTACCCCCACAGATACGCAGTATTTT
cdr3_aa: CASSASTTPTDTQYF

d_call: TRBD2
clone_size: NA
v_call: TRBV2
j_call: TRBJ2-7
cdr3_nt: TGTGCCAGCAGACCCAGCGGGGGGTCGTTCCACGAGCAGTACTTC
cdr3_aa: CASRPSGGSFHEQYF

d_call: TRBD1
clone_size: NA
v_call: TRBV11-2
j_call: TRBJ2-7
cdr3_nt: TGTGCCAGCAGGTGGACAGGGGAACACGAGCAGTACTTC
cdr3_aa: CASRWTGEHEQYF

d_call: NA
clone_size: NA
v_call: TRBV18
j_call: TRBJ1-6
cdr3_nt: TGTGCCAGCTCACCTGTAGATAATTCACCCCTCCACTTT
cdr3_aa: CASSPVDNSPLHF

d_call: NA
clone_size: NA
v_call: TRBV6-4
j_call: TRBJ1-2
cdr3_nt: TGTGCCAGCACAGTTCGGGGTGGCTACACCTTC
cdr3_aa: CASTVRGGYTF

d_call: TRBD1
clone_size: NA
v_call: TRBV9
j_call: TRBJ2-1
cdr3_nt: TGTGCCAGCAGCCCGAGGGACAGGGAGATCAATGAGCAGTTCTTC
cdr3_aa: CASSPRDREINEQFF

d_call: TRBD1
clone_size: NA
v_call: TRBV7-9
j_call: TRBJ1-1
cdr3_nt: TGTGCCAGCCTAGGGACAGGGACTGAAGCTTTCTTT
cdr3_aa: CASLGTGTEAFF

d_call: NA
clone_size: NA
v_call: TRBV29-1
j_call: TRBJ1-2
cdr3_nt: TGCAGCGTTGCAGTAACAGCTAACTATGGCTACACCTTC
cdr3_aa: CSVAVTANYGYTF

d_call: NA
clone_size: NA
v_call: TRBV5-4
j_call: TRBJ1-2
cdr3_nt: TGTGCCAGCAGCTTGGCAGGCAGCAACTATGGCTACACCTTC
cdr3_aa: CASSLAGSNYGYTF

d_call: TRBD1
clone_size: few
v_call: TRBV15
j_call: TRBJ1-1
cdr3_nt: TGTGCCACCAGCAGAGGGGGACAGACTGAAGCTTTCTTT
cdr3_aa: CATSRGGQTEAFF

d_call: TRBD1
clone_size: NA
v_call: TRBV19
j_call: TRBJ1-2
cdr3_nt: TGTGCCAGTAGTACCCGACAGGGGAGGGGAGACTATGGCTACACCTTC
cdr3_aa: CASSTRQGRGDYGYTF

d_call: NA
clone_size: NA
v_call: TRBV9
j_call: TRBJ1-6
cdr3_nt: TGTGCCAGCAGCGTAGCAGGGGCCCTATCACCCCTCCACTTT
cdr3_aa: CASSVAGALSPLHF

d_call: NA
clone_size: NA
v_call: TRBV5-1
j_call: TRBJ1-6
cdr3_nt: TGCGCCAGCAGCTCCCAGCTCAGCTCCTATAATTCACCCCTCCACTTT
cdr3_aa: CASSSQLSSYNSPLHF

d_call: NA
clone_size: NA
v_call: TRBV23-1
j_call: TRBJ2-2
cdr3_nt: TGCGCCAGCAGTCATCCCTCGGTCGCGAACACCGGGGAGCTGTTTTTT
cdr3_aa: CASSHPSVANTGELFF

d_call: NA
clone_size: NA
v_call: TRBV30
j_call: TRBJ1-4
cdr3_nt: TGTGCCTGGGGATCAGGGGAAAAACTGTTTTTT
cdr3_aa: CAWGSGEKLFF

d_call: NA
clone_size: NA
v_call: TRBV5-1
j_call: TRBJ2-5
cdr3_nt: TGCGCCAGCAGCTCCAGAGGGCCGGTCCAAGAGACCCAGTACTTC
cdr3_aa: CASSSRGPVQETQYF

d_call: NA
clone_size: NA
v_call: TRBV29-1
j_call: TRBJ1-1
cdr3_nt: TGCAGCGTTGGGATCGGGGGGACTGAAGCTTTCTTT
cdr3_aa: CSVGIGGTEAFF

d_call: TRBD1
clone_size: NA
v_call: TRBV7-9
j_call: TRBJ1-1
cdr3_nt: TGTGCCAGCAGCCTGACAGGGGGTGCGACTGAAGCTTTCTTT
cdr3_aa: CASSLTGGATEAFF

d_call: NA
clone_size: NA
v_call: TRBV5-1
j_call: TRBJ2-6
cdr3_nt: TGCGCCAGCAGCTCCGGGAGTATCGGAAGCTCTGGGGCCAACGTCCTGACTTTC
cdr3_aa: CASSSGSIGSSGANVLTF

d_call: TRBD1
clone_size: few
v_call: TRBV19
j_call: TRBJ2-5
cdr3_nt: TGTGCCAGTAGTCCAGGGGGAACCCAGTACTTC
cdr3_aa: CASSPGGTQYF

d_call: NA
clone_size: NA
v_call: TRBV5-1
j_call: TRBJ1-1
cdr3_nt: TGCGCCAGCAGCCCGCACCCGACAGAAAACAGAAACACTGAAGCTTTCTTT
cdr3_aa: CASSPHPTENRNTEAFF

d_call: NA
clone_size: NA
v_call: TRBV4-1
j_call: TRBJ1-3
cdr3_nt: TGCGCCAGCAGCCAAGGGGGGATTCGCGGCTCTGGAAACACCATATATTTT
cdr3_aa: CASSQGGIRGSGNTIYF

d_call: NA
clone_size: NA
v_call: TRBV18
j_call: TRBJ1-6
cdr3_nt: TGTGCCAGCTCACCAGAGTTTCAGATGAATTCACCCCTCCACTTT
cdr3_aa: CASSPEFQMNSPLHF

d_call: NA
clone_size: NA
v_call: TRBV3-1/TRBV3-2
j_call: TRBJ2-1
cdr3_nt: TGTGCCAGCAGCCTACGACTGAGTAGCAGTGAGCAGTTCTTC
cdr3_aa: CASSLRLSSSEQFF

d_call: NA
clone_size: NA
v_call: TRBV6-5
j_call: TRBJ2-7
cdr3_nt: TGTGCCAGCAGTTACTCCGGGGGAAGTTCCTACGAGCAGTACTTC
cdr3_aa: CASSYSGGSSYEQYF

d_call: NA
clone_size: NA
v_call: TRBV19
j_call: TRBJ2-2
cdr3_nt: TGTGCCAGTAGTAACGCCAACACCGGGGAGCTGTTTTTT
cdr3_aa: CASSNANTGELFF

d_call: NA
clone_size: NA
v_call: TRBV10-1
j_call: TRBJ1-6
cdr3_nt: TGCGCCAGCTCGACAGGCAATTCACCCCTCCACTTT
cdr3_aa: CASSTGNSPLHF

d_call: NA
clone_size: NA
v_call: TRBV19
j_call: TRBJ1-2
cdr3_nt: TGTGCCAGTAGGGATCCAGGGGACTATGGCTACACCTTC
cdr3_aa: CASRDPGDYGYTF